This T cell receptor (beta chain) was sequenced during a study of T cells expressing NK-cell markers. Worth noting for this clonotype: Its antigen is as yet unknown.

Germline CDR1 reads LGHNA; CDR2 reads YSLEER. The CDR3 contains 14 residues. TCRdb reprocessed the 5' RACE reads, with one entry per CDR3 protein and no DNA. The listing contains about 300,000 distinct CDR3 sequences. Notes on the study in general: Of CD8+ T cells, about 1.0-7.5% belonged to dominant NKG2C+ clonotypes in several donors. Clones of NKG2C+ T cells that had expanded were of unclear HCMV specificity.

The chain has TRBV4-3 and TRBJ1-1; TCRdb calls TRBD1, which cannot be checked without DNA. This clonotype was sampled from a woman aged 18 to 69 in good health. Input material: blood T cells: a sorted CD56 or NKG2C T cell subset, CD4+ or CD8+ T cells, or bulk PBMC T cells (not recorded which). The CDR3 reads CASSQDETAIEAFF.